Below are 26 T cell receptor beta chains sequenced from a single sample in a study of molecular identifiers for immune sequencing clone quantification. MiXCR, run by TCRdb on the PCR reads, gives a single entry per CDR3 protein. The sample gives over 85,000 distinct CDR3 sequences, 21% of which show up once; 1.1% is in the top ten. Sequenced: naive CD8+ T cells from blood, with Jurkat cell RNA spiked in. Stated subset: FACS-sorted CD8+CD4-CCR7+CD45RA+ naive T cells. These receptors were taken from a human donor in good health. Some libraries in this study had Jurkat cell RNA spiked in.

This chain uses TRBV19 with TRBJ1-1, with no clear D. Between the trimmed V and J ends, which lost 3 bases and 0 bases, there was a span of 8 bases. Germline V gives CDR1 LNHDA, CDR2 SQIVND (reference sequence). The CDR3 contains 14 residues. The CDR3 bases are TGTGCCAGTAGTATCCCCCGGCTGAACACTGAAGCTTTCTTT. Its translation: CASSIPRLNTEAFF.

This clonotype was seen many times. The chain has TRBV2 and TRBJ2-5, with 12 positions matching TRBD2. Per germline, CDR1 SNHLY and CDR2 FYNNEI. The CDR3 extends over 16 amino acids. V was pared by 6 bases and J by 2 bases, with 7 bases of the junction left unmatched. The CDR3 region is CASRAGLAGHQETQYF. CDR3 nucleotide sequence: TGTGCCAGCAGGGCTGGACTAGCGGGGCATCAAGAGACCCAGTACTTC.

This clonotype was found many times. The CDR3 DNA follows: TGTGCCACCAGTGATGGGCCGGGACAGGGGACACCCGGGGAGCTGTTTTTT. Amino acids: CATSDGPGQGTPGELFF. The J gene is TRBJ2-2, the V gene TRBV24-1; the match to TRBD1 covers 10 bases. Germline assignment: CDR1 KGHDR and CDR2 SFDVKD. The CDR3 runs to 17 residues. With V trimmed by 3 bases and J by 6 bases, 9 bases remained unmatched.

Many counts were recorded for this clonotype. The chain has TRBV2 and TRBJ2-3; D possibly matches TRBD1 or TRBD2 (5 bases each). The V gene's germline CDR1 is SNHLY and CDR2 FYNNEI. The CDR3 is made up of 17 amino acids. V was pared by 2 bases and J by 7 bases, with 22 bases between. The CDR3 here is CASSESHPGPVGYTQYF. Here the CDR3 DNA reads TGTGCCAGCAGTGAATCCCACCCGGGACCTGTCGGATATACGCAGTATTTT. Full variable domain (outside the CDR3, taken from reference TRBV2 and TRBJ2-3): EPEVTQTPSHQVTQMGQEVILRCVPISNHLYFYWYRQILGQKVEFLVSFYNNEISEKSEIFDDQFSVERPDGSNFTLKIRSTKLEDSAMYFCASSESHPGPVGYTQYFGPGTRLTVL.

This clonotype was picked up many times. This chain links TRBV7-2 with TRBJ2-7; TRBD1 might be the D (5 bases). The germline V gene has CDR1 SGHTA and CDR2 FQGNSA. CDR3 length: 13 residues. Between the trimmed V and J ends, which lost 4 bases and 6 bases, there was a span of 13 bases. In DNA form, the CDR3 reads TGTGCCAGCAGCTCAGCGACAGTCGCCGAGCAGTACTTC. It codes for CASSSATVAEQYF.

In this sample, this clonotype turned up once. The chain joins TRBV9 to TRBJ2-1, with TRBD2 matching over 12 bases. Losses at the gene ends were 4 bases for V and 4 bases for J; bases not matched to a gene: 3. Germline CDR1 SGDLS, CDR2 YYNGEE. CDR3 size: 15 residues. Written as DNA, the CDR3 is TGTGCCAGCAGCTCGACTAGCGGGGGATACAATGAGCAGTTCTTC. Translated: CASSSTSGGYNEQFF.

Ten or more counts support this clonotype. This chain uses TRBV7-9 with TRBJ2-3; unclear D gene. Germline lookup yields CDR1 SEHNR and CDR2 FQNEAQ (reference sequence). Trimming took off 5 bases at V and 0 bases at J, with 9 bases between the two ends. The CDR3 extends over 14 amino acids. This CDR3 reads CASSALISTDTQYF. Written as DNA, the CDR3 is TGTGCCAGCAGCGCTCTGATTAGCACAGATACGCAGTATTTT.

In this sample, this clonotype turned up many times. DNA of the CDR3: TGCAGTGCTCCTTTGTGGGGACAGGGGACCGAGCAGTACTTC. As protein: CSAPLWGQGTEQYF. The chain combines TRBV20-1 with TRBJ2-7; 10 positions agree with TRBD1. CDR1 and CDR2 (germline): DFQATT, SNEGSKA (reference sequence). J lost 6 bases, V lost 5 bases, and 10 bases had no gene match. CDR3 size: 14 residues.

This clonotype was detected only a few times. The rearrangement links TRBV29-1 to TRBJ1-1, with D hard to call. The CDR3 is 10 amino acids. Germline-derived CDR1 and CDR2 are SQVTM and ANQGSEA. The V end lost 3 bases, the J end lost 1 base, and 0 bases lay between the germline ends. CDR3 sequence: CSVENTEAFF. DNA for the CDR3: TGCAGCGTTGAGAACACTGAAGCTTTCTTT. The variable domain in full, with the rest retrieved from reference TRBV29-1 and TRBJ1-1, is SAVISQKPSRDICQRGTSLTIQCQVDSQVTMMFWYRQQPGQSLTLIATANQGSEATYESGFVIDKFPISRPNLTFSTLTVSNMSPEDSSIYLCSVENTEAFFGQGTRLTVV.

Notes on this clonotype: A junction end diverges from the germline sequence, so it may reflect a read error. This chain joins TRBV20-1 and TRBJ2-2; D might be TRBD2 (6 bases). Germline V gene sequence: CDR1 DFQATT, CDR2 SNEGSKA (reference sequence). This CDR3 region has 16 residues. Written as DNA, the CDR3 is TGCGGTGCTAGAGATACCCAGCGGGCGAATACCGGGGAGCTGTTTTTT. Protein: CGARDTQRANTGELFF.

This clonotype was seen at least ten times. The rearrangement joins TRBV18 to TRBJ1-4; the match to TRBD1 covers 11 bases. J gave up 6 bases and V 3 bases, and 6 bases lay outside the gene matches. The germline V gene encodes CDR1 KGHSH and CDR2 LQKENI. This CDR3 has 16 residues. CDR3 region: CASSPRPGQGDEKLFF. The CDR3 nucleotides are TGTGCCAGCTCACCTCGTCCGGGACAGGGGGATGAAAAACTGTTTTTT.

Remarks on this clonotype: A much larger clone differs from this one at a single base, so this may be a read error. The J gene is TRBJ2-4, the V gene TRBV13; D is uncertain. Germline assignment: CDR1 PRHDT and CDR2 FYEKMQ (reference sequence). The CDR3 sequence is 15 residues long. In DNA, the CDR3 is TGTGCCAGCAGCGCCAGCTTGATAGCCAAAAACACTCAGTACTTC. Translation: CASSASLIAKNTQYF. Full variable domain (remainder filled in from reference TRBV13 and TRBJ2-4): AAGVIQSPRHLIKEKRETATLKCYPIPRHDTVYWYQQGPGQDPQFLISFYEKMQSDKGSIPDRFSAQQFSDYHSELNMSSLELGDSALYFCASSASLIAKNTQYFGAGTRLSVL.

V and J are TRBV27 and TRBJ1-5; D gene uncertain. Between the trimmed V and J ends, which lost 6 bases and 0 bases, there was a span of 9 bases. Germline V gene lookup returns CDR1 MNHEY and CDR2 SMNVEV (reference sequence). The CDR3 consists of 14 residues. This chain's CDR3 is CASRGLYSNQPQHF. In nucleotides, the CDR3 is TGTGCCAGCAGGGGCCTTTATAGCAATCAGCCCCAGCATTTT.

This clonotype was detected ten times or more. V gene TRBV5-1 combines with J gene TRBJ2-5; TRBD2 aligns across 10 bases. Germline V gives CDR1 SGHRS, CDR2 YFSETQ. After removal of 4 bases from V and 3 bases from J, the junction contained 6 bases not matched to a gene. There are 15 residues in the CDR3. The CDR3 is CASSGGLAPEETQYF. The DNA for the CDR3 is TGCGCCAGCAGCGGGGGACTAGCGCCAGAAGAGACCCAGTACTTC.

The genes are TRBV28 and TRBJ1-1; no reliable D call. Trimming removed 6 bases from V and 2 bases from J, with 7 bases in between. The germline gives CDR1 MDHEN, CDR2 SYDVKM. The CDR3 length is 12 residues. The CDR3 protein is CASRDANTEAFF. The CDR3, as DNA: TGTGCCAGCAGAGATGCAAACACTGAAGCTTTCTTT. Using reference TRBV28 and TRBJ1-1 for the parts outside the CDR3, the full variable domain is DVKVTQSSRYLVKRTGEKVFLECVQDMDHENMFWYRQDPGLGLRLIYFSYDVKMKEKGDIPEGYSVSREKKERFSLILESASTNQTSMYLCASRDANTEAFFGQGTRLTVV.

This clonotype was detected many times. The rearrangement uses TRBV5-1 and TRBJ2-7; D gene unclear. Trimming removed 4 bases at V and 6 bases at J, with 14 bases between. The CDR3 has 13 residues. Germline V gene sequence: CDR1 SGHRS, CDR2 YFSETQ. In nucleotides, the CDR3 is TGCGCCAGCAGCGGGCAGGCAGATATCGAGCAGTACTTC. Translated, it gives CASSGQADIEQYF. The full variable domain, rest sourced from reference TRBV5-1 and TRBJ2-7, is KAGVTQTPRYLIKTRGQQVTLSCSPISGHRSVSWYQQTPGQGLQFLFEYFSETQRNKGNFPGRFSGRQFSNSRSEMNVSTLELGDSALYLCASSGQADIEQYFGPGTRLTVT.

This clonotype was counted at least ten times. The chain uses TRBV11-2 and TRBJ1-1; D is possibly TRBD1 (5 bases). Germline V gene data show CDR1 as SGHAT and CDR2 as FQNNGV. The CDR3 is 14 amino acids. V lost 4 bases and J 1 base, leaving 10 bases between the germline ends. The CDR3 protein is CASSWGGSNTEAFF. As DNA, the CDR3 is TGTGCCAGCAGCTGGGGGGGGTCGAACACTGAAGCTTTCTTT.

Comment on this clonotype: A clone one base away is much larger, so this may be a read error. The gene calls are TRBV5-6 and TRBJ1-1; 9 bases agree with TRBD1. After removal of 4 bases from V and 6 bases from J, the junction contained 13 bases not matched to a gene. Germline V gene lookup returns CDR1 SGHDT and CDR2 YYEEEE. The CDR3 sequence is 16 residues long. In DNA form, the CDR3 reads TGTGCCAGCAGCCCTAATTGGGACAGGGATAACGCTGAAGCTTTCTTT. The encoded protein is CASSPNWDRDNAEAFF.

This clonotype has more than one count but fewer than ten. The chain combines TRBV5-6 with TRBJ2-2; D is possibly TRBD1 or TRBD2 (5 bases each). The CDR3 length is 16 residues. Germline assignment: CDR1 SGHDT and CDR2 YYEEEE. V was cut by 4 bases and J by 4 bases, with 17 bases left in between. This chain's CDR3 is CASSGTGTLFTGELFF. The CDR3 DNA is TGTGCCAGCAGCGGAACCGGGACCCTCTTCACCGGGGAGCTGTTTTTT. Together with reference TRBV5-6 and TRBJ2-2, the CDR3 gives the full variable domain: DAGVTQSPTHLIKTRGQQVTLRCSPKSGHDTVSWYQQALGQGPQFIFQYYEEEERQRGNFPDRFSGHQFPNYSSELNVNALLLGDSALYLCASSGTGTLFTGELFFGEGSRLTVL.

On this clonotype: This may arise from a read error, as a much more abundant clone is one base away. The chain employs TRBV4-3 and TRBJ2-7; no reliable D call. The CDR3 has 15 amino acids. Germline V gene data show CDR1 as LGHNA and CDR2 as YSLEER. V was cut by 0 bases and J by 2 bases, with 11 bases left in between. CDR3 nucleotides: TGCGCCAGCAGCCAAGAATGGGCCAGAACCTACGAGCAGTACTTC. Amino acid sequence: CASSQEWARTYEQYF.

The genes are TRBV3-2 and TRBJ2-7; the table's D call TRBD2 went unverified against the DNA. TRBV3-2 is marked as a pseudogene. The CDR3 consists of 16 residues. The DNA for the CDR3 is TGTGCCAGCAGCCAAGATCTACCGGCAGCGGCCTACGAGCAGTACTTC. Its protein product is CASSQDLPAAAYEQYF.

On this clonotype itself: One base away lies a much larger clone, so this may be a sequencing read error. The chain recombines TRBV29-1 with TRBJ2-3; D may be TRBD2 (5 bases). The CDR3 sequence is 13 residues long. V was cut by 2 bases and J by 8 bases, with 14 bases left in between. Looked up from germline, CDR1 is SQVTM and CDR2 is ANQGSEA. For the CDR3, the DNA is TGCAGCGTTGAATTGGTCCCACGGGGTACGCAGTATTTT. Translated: CSVELVPRGTQYF.

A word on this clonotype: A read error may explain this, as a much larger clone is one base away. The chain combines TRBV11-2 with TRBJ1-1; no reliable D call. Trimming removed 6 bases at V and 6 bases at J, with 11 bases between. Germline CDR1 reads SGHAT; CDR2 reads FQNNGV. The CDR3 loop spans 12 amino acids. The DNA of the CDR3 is TGTGCCAGCAGTCAATGGCTGTCTGAAGCTTTCTTT. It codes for CASSQWLSEAFF.

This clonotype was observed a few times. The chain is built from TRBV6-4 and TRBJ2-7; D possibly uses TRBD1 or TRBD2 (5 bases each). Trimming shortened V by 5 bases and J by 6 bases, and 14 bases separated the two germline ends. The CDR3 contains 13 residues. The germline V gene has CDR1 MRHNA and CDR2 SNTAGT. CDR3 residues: CASSPGAGREQYF. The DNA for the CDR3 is TGTGCCAGCAGTCCCGGGGCAGGACGCGAGCAGTACTTC.

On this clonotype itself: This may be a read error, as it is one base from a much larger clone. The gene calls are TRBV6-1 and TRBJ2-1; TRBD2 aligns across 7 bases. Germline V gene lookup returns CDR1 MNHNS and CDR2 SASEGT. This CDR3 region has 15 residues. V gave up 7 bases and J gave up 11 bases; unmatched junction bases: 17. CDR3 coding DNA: TGTGCCAGCATGCGGGGGTTAGTATCTAACGATAAGCAGTTCTTC. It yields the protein CASMRGLVSNDKQFF.

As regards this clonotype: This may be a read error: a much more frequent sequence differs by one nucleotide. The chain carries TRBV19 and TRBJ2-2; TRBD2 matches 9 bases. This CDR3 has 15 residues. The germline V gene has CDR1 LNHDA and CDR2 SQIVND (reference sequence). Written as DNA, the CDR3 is TGTGCCAGTAGTATCGCTAGCGGGAACGCCGGGGAGCTGTTTTTT. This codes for CASSIASGNAGELFF. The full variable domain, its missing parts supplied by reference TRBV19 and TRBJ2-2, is DGGITQSPKYLFRKEGQNVTLSCEQNLNHDAMYWYRQDPGQGLRLIYYSQIVNDFQKGDIAEGYSVSREKKESFPLTVTSAQKNPTAFYLCASSIASGNAGELFFGEGSRLTVL.